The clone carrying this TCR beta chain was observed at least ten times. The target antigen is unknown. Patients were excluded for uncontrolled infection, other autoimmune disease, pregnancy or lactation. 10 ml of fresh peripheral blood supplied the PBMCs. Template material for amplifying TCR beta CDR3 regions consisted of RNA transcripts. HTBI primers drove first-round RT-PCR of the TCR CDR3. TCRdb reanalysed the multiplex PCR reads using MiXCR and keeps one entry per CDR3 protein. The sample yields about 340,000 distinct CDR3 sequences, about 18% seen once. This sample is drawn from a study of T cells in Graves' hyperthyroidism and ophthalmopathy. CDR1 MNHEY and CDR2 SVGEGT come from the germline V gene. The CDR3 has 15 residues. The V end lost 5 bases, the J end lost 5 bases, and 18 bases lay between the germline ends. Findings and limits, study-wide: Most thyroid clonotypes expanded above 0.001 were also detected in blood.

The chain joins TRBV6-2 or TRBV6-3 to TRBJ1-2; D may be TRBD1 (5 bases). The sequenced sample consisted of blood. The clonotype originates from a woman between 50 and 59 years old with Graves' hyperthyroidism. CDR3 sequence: CASSNNSGDYYGYTF. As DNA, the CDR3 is TGTGCCAGCAGTAACAACTCCGGGGACTATTATGGCTACACCTTC.